This T cell receptor (beta chain) is from a study of blood T cell repertoires in COVID-19. Study at large: Acute-phase and convalescent COVID-19 samples originated in the United States, Italy and Spain. T cells, B-cell-depleted T cells, or PBMCs supplied cDNA or gDNA.

In the source study's methods: Reference gene primer amplification gave nucleated cell count estimates. Here immunoSEQ multiplex PCR was the method, and the copy in TCRdb shows in-frame clones only, minus some. V, J and clone size are taken as reported in that table, and D and trimming were inferred from the DNA itself. The data hold about 93,000 clones, with more than 70% observed a single time. V lost 4 bases and J lost 2, with 12 bases in between. The CDR3 is 14 residues long. Germline V lookup: CDR1 LGHDT, CDR2 YNNKEL (reference sequence). This sequence was found in a man aged 45-65 years with acute or convalescent COVID-19. Specimen: peripheral blood. The chain couples TRBV3-1 (or the pseudogene TRBV3-2) to TRBJ2-7; a weak D match, TRBD1 (6 bases). The CDR3 region has the DNA TGTGCCAGCAGCCCGGGACAAGCCCCCTACGAGCAGTACTTC. Encoded protein: CASSPGQAPYEQYF.